This T cell receptor (beta chain) was sequenced in a study of blood T cell repertoires in COVID-19. The germline V gene has CDR1 GTSNPN and CDR2 SVGIG (reference sequence). Trimming removed 5 bases from V and 2 bases from J, with 18 bases in between. The CDR3 sequence is 15 residues long. Per the original methods: Counts of nucleated cells, estimated from reference gene primer amplification, were obtained. Profiled with immunoSEQ multiplex PCR; TCRdb holds only in-frame clones, not every one. V, J and clone size are taken as reported in that table, and D and trimming were inferred from the DNA itself. The data show some 200,000 clones, 85% to 90% seen once.

V and J are TRBV30 and TRBJ1-1; maybe TRBD1 (5 bases). This receptor was identified in a man older than 75 with acute or convalescent COVID-19. The source material was peripheral blood. The CDR3 loop is CAWLPRAGRNTEAFF. CDR3 coding DNA: TGTGCCTGGCTACCCCGGGCGGGGCGTAACACTGAAGCTTTCTTT. Supplemented by reference TRBV30 and TRBJ1-1, the full variable domain reads SQTIHQWPATLVQPVGSPLSLECTVEGTSNPNLYWYRQAAGRGLQLLFYSVGIGQISSEVPQNLSASRPQDRQFILSSKKLLLSDSGFYLCAWLPRAGRNTEAFFGQGTRLTVV.